A selection of T cell receptor beta chains follows, all from one sample in a study of CD8+CD57+ T cells in acquired aplastic anemia. TCRdb recomputed calls from the reads with MiXCR, one row per CDR3 protein. Counted here are 180,000 or so distinct CDR3 sequences, approximately 52% occurring once; the ten biggest clones make up about 1.8%. Material: sorted CD4+, CD8+, or CD8+CD57+ T cells (not recorded which) from PBMCs. The receptors originated from a human donor with aplastic anemia. Both conserved end residues are part of each CDR3. A D gene is named only where the DNA matches it firmly. Some rows mark clone size as missing; the rest say once, few, many or name a class of expanded clone.

V: TRBV7-6; D: TRBD1; J: TRBJ1-6; size: few; DNA: TGTGCCAGCAGCCAGGGGGGTGTGTCACCCCTCCACTTT; CDR3: CASSQGGVSPLHF
V: TRBV19; D: NA; J: TRBJ2-7; size: NA; DNA: TGTGCCAGTCGCGAGTCCTGGCTTTCCGAGCAGTACTTC; CDR3: CASRESWLSEQYF
V: TRBV29-1; D: NA; J: TRBJ2-3; size: many; DNA: TGCAGCGTTGAAAAAAGCACAGATACGCAGTATTTT; CDR3: CSVEKSTDTQYF
V: TRBV5-1; D: TRBD1; J: TRBJ1-1; size: NA; DNA: TGCGCCAGCAGCAAGACAGGGTACACTGAAGCTTTCTTT; CDR3: CASSKTGYTEAFF
V: TRBV15; D: NA; J: TRBJ2-5; size: NA; DNA: TGTGCCACCAGCAGCCTCCAAGAGACCCAGTACTTC; CDR3: CATSSLQETQYF
V: TRBV15; D: NA; J: TRBJ2-5; size: once; DNA: TGTGCCACCAGCAGAGATAAGGGGGGCTCAGAGACCCAGTACTTC; CDR3: CATSRDKGGSETQYF
V: TRBV5-1; D: TRBD2; J: TRBJ2-1; size: NA; DNA: TGCGCCAGCAGCTCTGGGCTAGCGGTCTCCTACAATAAGCAGTTCTTC; CDR3: CASSSGLAVSYNKQFF
V: TRBV20-1; D: TRBD2; J: TRBJ2-3; size: NA; DNA: TGCAGTTTCCTAACGGGGGGGGCCACAGATACGCAGTATTTT; CDR3: CSFLTGGATDTQYF
V: TRBV28; D: TRBD1; J: TRBJ1-5; size: few; DNA: TGTGCCAGCAGACAGGGGTATAGTCAGCCCCAGCATTTT; CDR3: CASRQGYSQPQHF
V: TRBV7-8; D: TRBD1; J: TRBJ1-6; size: NA; DNA: TGTGCCAGCAGCTTCCGGGACAGGGGAGTGGGATTACCCCTCCACTTT; CDR3: CASSFRDRGVGLPLHF
V: TRBV11-2; D: NA; J: TRBJ2-3; size: few; DNA: TGTGCCAGCAGCTTAGATCATGGGGCCAATGAGCAGTATTTT; CDR3: CASSLDHGANEQYF
V: TRBV2; D: TRBD2; J: TRBJ2-2; size: NA; DNA: TGTGCCAGCAGTGAGGCGTTATGGACTAGCGGGGGTGGGGAGCTGTTTTTT; CDR3: CASSEALWTSGGGELFF
V: TRBV10-3; D: TRBD1; J: TRBJ1-5; size: few; DNA: TGTGCCAGCAGTGAGACGCCTCTGAACAGGGGCGGGCAGCCCCAGCATTTT; CDR3: CASSETPLNRGGQPQHF
V: TRBV5-1; D: TRBD1; J: TRBJ1-6; size: many; DNA: TGCGCCAGCAGCTTGACAGGGGGTAATTCACCCCTCCACTTT; CDR3: CASSLTGGNSPLHF
V: TRBV2; D: NA; J: TRBJ1-5; size: NA; DNA: TGTGCCAGCAGTGAATTTGTAGGGGTGGTCAATCAGCCCCAGCATTTT; CDR3: CASSEFVGVVNQPQHF
V: TRBV10-3; D: NA; J: TRBJ2-6; size: NA; DNA: TGTGCCAGCAGGGACCCGCATGGCACTGAAGCTTTC; CDR3: CASRDPHGTEAF
V: TRBV5-5; D: NA; J: TRBJ1-4; size: many; DNA: TGTGCCAGCAGCTTGAGAAAACTGTTTTTT; CDR3: CASSLRKLFF
V: TRBV29-1; D: TRBD1; J: TRBJ2-7; size: NA; DNA: TGCAGCGGCCGGGACAGGGATTACGAGCAGTACTTC; CDR3: CSGRDRDYEQYF
V: TRBV19; D: NA; J: TRBJ2-3; size: once; DNA: TGTGCCAGTAGTCTTAGCAATCAGCCCCAGTATTTT; CDR3: CASSLSNQPQYF
V: TRBV13; D: NA; J: TRBJ2-1; size: many; DNA: TGTGCCAGCAGCTTCGGGGTGGTTCGAGGGAATGAGCAGTTCTTC; CDR3: CASSFGVVRGNEQFF
V: TRBV24-1; D: NA; J: TRBJ2-7; size: NA; DNA: TGTGCCAGCAGTTTATTGGGGCCGAACTACGAGCAGTACTTC; CDR3: CASSLLGPNYEQYF
V: TRBV25-1; D: TRBD1; J: TRBJ2-3; size: NA; DNA: TGTGCCAGCAGTGTTACAGGGGGCCCAGATACGCAGTATTTT; CDR3: CASSVTGGPDTQYF
V: TRBV5-4; D: NA; J: TRBJ1-1; size: NA; DNA: TGTGCCAGCACCCCGAATCCGGGGGCGCGGACTGAAGCTTTCTTT; CDR3: CASTPNPGARTEAFF
V: TRBV7-2; D: NA; J: TRBJ1-1; size: few; DNA: TGTGCCAGCAGCGCCACACGAAACACTGAAGCTTTCTTT; CDR3: CASSATRNTEAFF
V: TRBV6-1; D: NA; J: TRBJ1-2; size: many; DNA: TGTGCCAGCAGTCCCGTTAGGGGCGGAATGGGCTATGGCTACACCTTC; CDR3: CASSPVRGGMGYGYTF
V: TRBV15; D: NA; J: TRBJ2-5; size: few; DNA: TGTGCCACCAGCGGCGCGTTGTTAGAGACCCAGTACTTC; CDR3: CATSGALLETQYF
V: TRBV29-1; D: NA; J: TRBJ1-1; size: NA; DNA: TGCAGCGTTGATTACGGGGATATGGTCACTGAAGCTTTCTTT; CDR3: CSVDYGDMVTEAFF